Listed here are 21 T cell receptor beta chains from one sample, sequenced in a study of CD8 T cells in ankylosing spondylitis. A single record per CDR3 protein comes from TCRdb applying MiXCR to the 5' RACE reads. The repertoire holds some 87,000 distinct CDR3 sequences, around 26% seen once, with roughly 59% in the top ten. The sample comprised blood, either unsorted or a sorted T cell fraction (not recorded which). These receptors were obtained from a male donor with ankylosing spondylitis or in good health (not recorded which).

This clonotype has a count of ten or more. The rearrangement links TRBV20-1 to TRBJ1-6; D uncertain. The CDR3 is 14 amino acids. Germline V gene sequence: CDR1 DFQATT, CDR2 SNEGSKA (reference sequence). V shed 1 base and J shed 8 bases, with 12 bases lying between them. The CDR3 nucleotides are TGCAGTGCTAGAGGGACTCTATGGGATTCACCCCTCCACTTT. Protein sequence: CSARGTLWDSPLHF.

The rearrangement joins TRBV5-1 to TRBJ1-6; D not certain. Germline lookup yields CDR1 SGHRS and CDR2 YFSETQ. This CDR3 spans 15 amino acids. V lost 0 bases and J 9 bases, leaving 13 bases between the germline ends. In nucleotides, the CDR3 is TGCGCCAGCAGCTTGGAGGGTAGGGATCTTTCACCCCTCCACTTT. Its protein product is CASSLEGRDLSPLHF.

The V call is TRBV27, the J call TRBJ1-2; no clear D. CDR1 and CDR2 (germline): MNHEY, SMNVEV (reference sequence). V was cut by 5 bases and J by 5 bases, with 12 bases left in between. The CDR3 is 13 residues long. In DNA, the CDR3 is TGTGCCAGCAGTGCCCATAGAGTTTATGGCTACACCTTC. Encoded protein: CASSAHRVYGYTF.

This clonotype was detected a few times. V gene TRBV20-1 combines with J gene TRBJ2-2, with D perhaps matching TRBD1 (5 bases). Trimming shortened V by 4 bases and J by 3 bases, and 9 bases separated the two germline ends. The CDR3 extends over 13 amino acids. Germline CDR1 reads DFQATT; CDR2 reads SNEGSKA (reference sequence). The CDR3 sequence: CSAMQTDTGELFF. In DNA, the CDR3 is TGCAGTGCTATGCAGACAGACACCGGGGAGCTGTTTTTT.

CDR3 protein: CASSLTADYEQYF. The CDR3 nucleotides read TGTGCCAGCAGCTTAACGGCTGACTACGAGCAGTACTTC. J is TRBJ2-7 and V is TRBV7-9; D remains unclear. Germline values: CDR1 SEHNR, CDR2 FQNEAQ (reference sequence). V was shortened by 2 bases and J by 3 bases, with 8 bases between the two germline ends. This CDR3 region has 13 residues.

Only a few counts were recorded for this clonotype. The chain is built from TRBV5-1 and TRBJ2-2, with D possibly TRBD2 on 5 matching bases. V lost 4 bases to trimming and J lost 5 bases, with 18 bases between them. The germline gives CDR1 SGHRS, CDR2 YFSETQ. There are 16 residues in the CDR3. The CDR3: CASSLKTGPGTGELFF. CDR3 nucleotide sequence: TGCGCCAGCAGCCTGAAAACCGGGCCGGGGACCGGGGAGCTGTTTTTT.

This clonotype was picked up a small number of times. The rearrangement links TRBV7-8 to TRBJ1-2; D not resolved. CDR1 SGHVS and CDR2 FQNEAQ come from the germline V gene. V was pared by 5 bases and J by 3 bases, with 10 bases between. This CDR3 contains 13 residues. The CDR3 loop reads CASSAGEDYGYTF. CDR3 sequence (DNA): TGTGCCAGCAGCGCCGGGGAGGACTATGGCTACACCTTC.

This rearrangement joins TRBV20-1 to TRBJ2-5; 14 bases line up with TRBD2. The CDR3 loop spans 13 amino acids. Looked up from germline, CDR1 is DFQATT and CDR2 is SNEGSKA (reference sequence). The CDR3 DNA sequence: TGCAGCGGACTAGCGGGGGGTATAGAGACCCAGTACTTC. As protein: CSGLAGGIETQYF.

The CDR3 sequence: CASSLLYTEAFF. The CDR3 coding sequence is TGTGCCAGCAGCTTATTGTACACTGAAGCTTTCTTT. The chain is built from TRBV7-6 and TRBJ1-1, with no clear D. The germline V and J ends were trimmed by 2 bases and 3 bases, with 4 bases remaining between them. Per germline, CDR1 SGHVS and CDR2 FNYEAQ. The CDR3 covers 12 residues.

This clonotype turned up a few times. The chain links TRBV5-6 to TRBJ1-5, with 7 bases identical to TRBD1. Germline values: CDR1 SGHDT, CDR2 YYEEEE. The CDR3 loop spans 16 amino acids. The V gene end was trimmed by 4 bases and the J gene end by 6 bases; junction bases not matched to a gene: 13. The CDR3 loop is CASSKMMTGSGQPQHF. In nucleotides, the CDR3 is TGTGCCAGCAGCAAAATGATGACAGGGTCAGGTCAGCCCCAGCATTTT.

The V call is TRBV5-5, the J call TRBJ1-5; no clear D. V lost 4 bases and J 8 bases, leaving 13 bases between the germline ends. The CDR3 length is 13 residues. Germline V gene sequence: CDR1 SGHKS, CDR2 YYEKEE (reference sequence). The CDR3 DNA follows: TGTGCCAGCAGCGAAGTCCTGGCGGAGCCCCAGCATTTT. Translating gives CASSEVLAEPQHF.

This clonotype came up once. The V call is TRBV27, the J call TRBJ2-7; 15 nucleotides match TRBD2. Germline assignment: CDR1 MNHEY and CDR2 SMNVEV (reference sequence). V lost 6 bases and J lost 5; bases outside the gene matches: 5. The CDR3 is made up of 15 amino acids. For the CDR3, the DNA is TGTGCCAGCAGCCGAGGGACTAGCGGGAGGAACGAGCAGTACTTC. It encodes CASSRGTSGRNEQYF.

The genes are TRBV5-1 and TRBJ1-5; 8 positions agree with TRBD1. The germline gives CDR1 SGHRS, CDR2 YFSETQ. V lost 4 bases and J lost 5; bases outside the gene matches: 5. The CDR3 has 14 amino acids. In DNA, the CDR3 is TGCGCCAGCAGCCCACAGGGGGACGATCAGCCCCAGCATTTT. Protein sequence: CASSPQGDDQPQHF.

This clonotype appeared a few times. The chain uses TRBV10-3 and TRBJ2-3; TRBD2 might be the D (6 bases). The germline V and J ends were trimmed by 8 bases and 1 base, with 13 bases remaining between them. The CDR3 extends over 14 amino acids. In germline, CDR1 is ENHRY, CDR2 SYGVKD. CDR3 nucleotides: TGTGCCATCGGCGGCGGCGGGGGCACAGATACGCAGTATTTT. Translating it yields CAIGGGGGTDTQYF.

The rearrangement joins TRBV7-6 to TRBJ1-6; 10 positions agree with TRBD1. The J segment lost 9 bases and the V segment lost 3 bases, leaving 2 bases of the junction unmatched. Germline values: CDR1 SGHVS, CDR2 FNYEAQ. This CDR3 is built from 14 residues. The CDR3 spells CASSFGTGASPLHF. The CDR3 coding sequence is TGTGCCAGCAGCTTCGGGACAGGGGCTTCACCCCTCCACTTT.

This clonotype was observed at least ten times. The chain employs TRBV6-2 or TRBV6-3 and TRBJ2-1, with D tentatively TRBD1 (6 bases). CDR1 is MNHEY and CDR2 is SVGEGT in the germline V gene. This CDR3 region has 16 residues. With 6 bases removed from V and 6 bases from J, the gap between germline ends came to 21 bases. For the CDR3, the DNA is TGTGCCAGCAGGACCTTCAGGGGCGACGAGTCCAATGAGCAGTTCTTC. Protein: CASRTFRGDESNEQFF.

This clonotype came up a few times. V gene TRBV5-1 combines with J gene TRBJ2-5; TRBD1 matches 8 bases. Losses at the gene ends were 4 bases for V and 0 bases for J; bases not matched to a gene: 2. This CDR3 has 14 residues. Per the germline V gene, CDR1 is SGHRS and CDR2 is YFSETQ. The CDR3 DNA follows: TGCGCCAGCAGCGACAGGGGTGACCAAGAGACCCAGTACTTC. Protein product: CASSDRGDQETQYF. Full variable domain (rest looked up from reference TRBV5-1 and TRBJ2-5): KAGVTQTPRYLIKTRGQQVTLSCSPISGHRSVSWYQQTPGQGLQFLFEYFSETQRNKGNFPGRFSGRQFSNSRSEMNVSTLELGDSALYLCASSDRGDQETQYFGPGTRLLVL.

The V gene is TRBV12-3 or TRBV12-4, the J gene TRBJ1-1; the match to TRBD1 covers 7 bases. Losses at the gene ends were 5 bases for V and 0 bases for J; bases not matched to a gene: 9. The CDR3 sequence is 16 residues long. The CDR3 bases are TGTGCCAGCAGTGTCACTACGGGACAGTTGAACACTGAAGCTTTCTTT. This sequence encodes CASSVTTGQLNTEAFF.

This chain joins TRBV20-1 and TRBJ2-3, with 16 bases lining up with TRBD2. V dropped 4 bases and J dropped 4; count of bases not matched to a gene: 5. Germline V gene sequence: CDR1 DFQATT, CDR2 SNEGSKA (reference sequence). CDR3 length: 16 amino acids. In DNA, the CDR3 is TGCAGTGCTACGGGGACTAGCGGGAGGGCCGCAGATACGCAGTATTTT. Translating gives CSATGTSGRAADTQYF.

The table lists this clonotype with a few counts. The chain carries TRBV5-1 and TRBJ2-3; D gene uncertain. V lost 0 bases, J lost 6 bases, and 17 bases lay in between. The CDR3 runs to 16 residues. Germline V CDR1 and CDR2: SGHRS, YFSETQ. For the CDR3, the DNA is TGCGCCAGCAGCTTGGGATTGGGCCCCGGAGCGGATACGCAGTATTTT. This translates into CASSLGLGPGADTQYF.

This rearrangement joins TRBV4-1 to TRBJ2-2; D possibly corresponds to TRBD2 (6 bases). The CDR3 covers 18 residues. With 4 bases removed from V and 3 bases from J, the gap between germline ends came to 21 bases. Germline V gene data show CDR1 as MGHRA and CDR2 as YSYEKL. CDR3 in amino acids: CASSRIWVAVADTGELFF. The CDR3 DNA sequence: TGCGCCAGCAGCCGTATTTGGGTAGCGGTTGCGGACACCGGGGAGCTGTTTTTT.